This T cell receptor beta chain originates from a study of T cells after yellow fever vaccination. The V end was cut by 5 bases, the J end by 0 bases, with 13 bases between. The CDR3 spans 15 residues. CDR1 and CDR2 (germline): SGHTA, FQGTGA. TCRdb called the 5' RACE reads again in MiXCR, with one record for every CDR3 protein. The repertoire consists of around 300,000 distinct CDR3 sequences, with 10% to 15% occurring once and the leading ten covering about 0.51%. This clonotype was seen more than once but under ten times. The chain links TRBV7-3 to TRBJ1-2; perhaps TRBD1 as D (5 bases). The specimen was CD4+ T cells sorted from PBMCs, collected 45 days after the yellow fever booster vaccination. The sequence was obtained from a man aged 30 to 39 who received the YFV17D yellow fever vaccine. The CDR3 region is CASSASGATNYGYTF. CDR3 DNA sequence: TGTGCCAGCAGCGCGTCCGGGGCCACTAACTATGGCTACACCTTC.